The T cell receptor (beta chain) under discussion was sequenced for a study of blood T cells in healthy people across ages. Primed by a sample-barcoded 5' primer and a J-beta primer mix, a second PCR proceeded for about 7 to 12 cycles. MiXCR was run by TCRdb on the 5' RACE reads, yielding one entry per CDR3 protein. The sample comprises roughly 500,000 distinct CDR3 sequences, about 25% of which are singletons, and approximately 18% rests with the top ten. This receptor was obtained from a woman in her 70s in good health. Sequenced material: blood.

The CDR3 loop reads CASSYLTGAGANVLTF. CDR3 sequence (DNA): TGCGCCAGCAGCTACCTGACAGGGGCTGGGGCCAACGTCCTGACTTTC. The V and J genes are TRBV5-1 and TRBJ2-6; 8 bases map to TRBD1. This CDR3 spans 16 amino acids. Germline-derived CDR1 and CDR2 are SGHRS and YFSETQ. J lost 2 bases, V lost 3 bases, and 4 bases had no gene match.